The 11 T cell receptor beta chains presented below share a single source sample, sequenced in a study of control samples from healthy donors and cancer patients. Clones were read by immunoSEQ multiplex PCR, and TCRdb kept only the in-frame ones, dropping some. Here the sample spans just under 80,000 clones, 80% to 90% being singletons. Sequencing input: PBMCs. The origin of the receptors is a woman aged 55 to 70 with head and neck cancer.

In its sample, this clone was seen a few times. Other DNA sequences from this sample encode an identical CDR3 as well. The gene calls are TRBV7-9 and TRBJ1-5, with D possibly matching TRBD1 (5 bases). This CDR3 contains 12 residues. Trimming left V 8 bases short and J 3 bases short, with 8 bases between. The V gene's germline CDR1 is SEHNR and CDR2 FQNEAQ (reference sequence). CDR3 nucleotide sequence: TGTGCCAGCGGGACCGACAATCAGCCCCAGCATTTT. It is translated as CASGTDNQPQHF.

This clone was detected only once. The chain couples TRBV4-1 to TRBJ2-1, with TRBD2 matching over 8 bases. The V segment lost 7 bases and the J segment 0 bases; nucleotides outside the gene matches: 11. CDR1 and CDR2 from the germline V gene are MGHRA and YSYEKL. The CDR3 totals 17 residues. In DNA form, the CDR3 reads TGCGCCAGCATCGGGGGACTAGGGGCCTCCTCCTACAATGAGCAGTTCTTC. Amino acids: CASIGGLGASSYNEQFF.

This chain links TRBV11-1 with TRBJ2-7; the match to TRBD1 covers 8 bases. V trimming: 5 bases; J trimming: 5 bases; junction bases outside the gene matches: 14. This CDR3 comprises 16 residues. Germline lookup yields CDR1 SGHAT and CDR2 FQDESV (reference sequence). The CDR3 DNA reads as TGTGCCAGCAGCCTGGGTGACAGGGGACGTTTAGACGAGCAGTACTTC. It codes for CASSLGDRGRLDEQYF. Complete variable domain (other parts from reference TRBV11-1 and TRBJ2-7): EAEVAQSPRYKITEKSQAVAFWCDPISGHATLYWYRQILGQGPELLVQFQDESVVDDSQLPKDRFSAERLKGVDSTLKIQPAELGDSAMYLCASSLGDRGRLDEQYFGPGTRLTVT.

This clone has more than one count but fewer than ten. The genes are TRBV7-2 and TRBJ2-1; D possibly corresponds to TRBD2 (6 bases). V lost 4 bases and J lost 1, with 8 bases in between. Germline assignment: CDR1 SGHTA and CDR2 FQGNSA. This CDR3 region has 14 residues. The CDR3 reads CASSWDFSYNEQFF. The CDR3 nucleotides are TGTGCCAGCAGCTGGGACTTTTCCTACAATGAGCAGTTCTTC.

This rearrangement joins TRBV28 to TRBJ1-1; D may be TRBD1 (5 bases). The CDR3 has 13 amino acids. Germline CDR1 MDHEN, CDR2 SYDVKM. V lost 7 bases and J 7 bases, leaving 16 bases between the germline ends. The CDR3 sequence is CASTLGGSGEAFF. Written as DNA, the CDR3 is TGTGCCAGCACCTTGGGGGGAAGTGGTGAAGCTTTCTTT.

The V gene is TRBV30, the J gene TRBJ1-2; D is unresolved. The CDR3 runs to 13 residues. With 0 bases removed from V and 8 bases from J, the gap between germline ends came to 13 bases. The V gene's germline CDR1 is GTSNPN and CDR2 SVGIG (reference sequence). CDR3 nucleotide sequence: TGTGCCTGGAGTGTACTCAGAGCCCAGGGCTACACCTTC. As protein: CAWSVLRAQGYTF.

The chain links TRBV3-1 (or the pseudogene TRBV3-2) to TRBJ2-7; 9 positions agree with TRBD1. Losses at the gene ends were 4 bases for V and 4 bases for J; bases not matched to a gene: 11. This CDR3 is built from 16 residues. Germline loops: CDR1 LGHDT, CDR2 YNNKEL (reference sequence). The CDR3 DNA follows: TGTGCCAGCAGCCTAACCCCCGGGACAGGGATTTACGAGCAGTACTTC. This sequence encodes CASSLTPGTGIYEQYF.

The genes are TRBV5-6 and TRBJ1-1; D gene uncertain. Trimming removed 6 bases at V and 1 base at J, with 13 bases between. The CDR3 spans 14 residues. Per germline, CDR1 SGHDT and CDR2 YYEEEE. CDR3 nucleotides: TGTGCCAGCACCCGCAGCCGCCGGAACACTGAAGCTTTCTTT. Translation: CASTRSRRNTEAFF. Full variable domain (remainder filled in from reference TRBV5-6 and TRBJ1-1): DAGVTQSPTHLIKTRGQQVTLRCSPKSGHDTVSWYQQALGQGPQFIFQYYEEEERQRGNFPDRFSGHQFPNYSSELNVNALLLGDSALYLCASTRSRRNTEAFFGQGTRLTVV.

The chain carries TRBV7-9 and TRBJ1-1, with a tentative D call TRBD1 (5 bases). The CDR3 has 14 amino acids. Trimming took 5 bases from V and 3 from J, leaving 13 bases between them. Germline CDR1 and CDR2: SEHNR and FQNEAQ (reference sequence). DNA for the CDR3: TGTGCCAGCAGCCCATTGGGAGGGGACACTGAAGCTTTCTTT. Its translation is CASSPLGGDTEAFF.

This clone has just one count. V usage is TRBV2 and J usage is TRBJ2-3, with D tentatively TRBD2 (5 bases). V was cut by 6 bases and J by 2 bases, with 15 bases left in between. CDR1 and CDR2 from the germline V gene are SNHLY and FYNNEI. The CDR3 has 15 residues. The CDR3 bases are TGTGCCAGCAGAGAAAGCGGAGCCCTCACAGATACGCAGTATTTT. It yields the protein CASRESGALTDTQYF.

CDR3 protein: CAWNPGDSPLHF. The CDR3 DNA sequence: TGTGCCTGGAATCCAGGAGATTCACCCCTCCACTTT. The chain combines TRBV30 with TRBJ1-6; unclear D gene. The ends were cut back, 4 bases at V and 8 bases at J, with 9 bases in the middle. Germline-derived CDR1 and CDR2 are GTSNPN and SVGIG (reference sequence). This CDR3 has 12 residues.